Each of the 8 T cell receptor beta chains below was sequenced from the same sample in a study of blood T cell repertoires in COVID-19. Only in-frame clones appear in the TCRdb table, and some are missing; sequencing was by immunoSEQ multiplex PCR. The data show about 110,000 clones, 80% to 90% seen once. The sequencing input was peripheral blood. The source is a woman aged 45-65 years with active or convalescent COVID-19.

The chain has TRBV5-1 and TRBJ1-1; maybe TRBD1 (5 bases). The CDR3 runs 18 residues. Trimming removed 9 bases from V and 4 bases from J, with 31 bases in between. CDR1 and CDR2 from the germline V gene are SGHRS and YFSETQ. Written as DNA, the CDR3 is TGCGCCATCCCAACGTCGAGGGACTCCGCCCGTGGCGGCACTGAAGCTTTCTTT. Its protein product is CAIPTSRDSARGGTEAFF.

This clone was seen more than once but under ten times. The gene calls are TRBV4-2 and TRBJ2-7; D perhaps matches TRBD1 (5 bases). CDR1 is LGHNA and CDR2 is YNFKEQ in the germline V gene. CDR3 length: 14 amino acids. The germline V and J ends were trimmed by 4 bases and 0 bases, with 10 bases remaining between them. CDR3 in amino acids: CASSPGLRSYEQYF. CDR3 sequence (DNA): TGTGCCAGCAGCCCAGGGTTACGCTCCTACGAGCAGTACTTC.

The rearrangement joins TRBV7-2 to TRBJ2-2; weak D call: TRBD1 (5 bases). The CDR3 length is 15 residues. Germline lookup yields CDR1 SGHTA and CDR2 FQGNSA. With 6 bases removed from V and 3 bases from J, the gap between germline ends came to 14 bases. The DNA for the CDR3 is TGTGCCAGCAGACGTCAGGGAAGCTACACCGGGGAGCTGTTTTTT. This sequence encodes CASRRQGSYTGELFF.

The rearrangement joins TRBV11-2 to TRBJ1-1; 8 bases are shared with TRBD1. CDR1 is SGHAT and CDR2 is FQNNGV in the germline V gene. Trimming cost V 4 bases and J 6 bases; bases outside gene matches: 13. The CDR3 has 16 amino acids. The CDR3 reads CASSSKPRTGQAEAFF. CDR3 DNA sequence: TGTGCCAGCAGCTCAAAACCGAGGACAGGGCAGGCTGAAGCTTTCTTT.

V and J are TRBV30 and TRBJ1-1; the D is unclear. Looked up from germline, CDR1 is GTSNPN and CDR2 is SVGIG (reference sequence). Trimming shortened V by 0 bases and J by 1 base, and 3 bases separated the two germline ends. The CDR3 runs to 12 residues. The CDR3 nucleotides read TGTGCCTGGAGTGTCGGGAACACTGAAGCTTTCTTT. Translating it yields CAWSVGNTEAFF. The full variable domain, with the rest looked up from reference TRBV30 and TRBJ1-1, is SQTIHQWPATLVQPVGSPLSLECTVEGTSNPNLYWYRQAAGRGLQLLFYSVGIGQISSEVPQNLSASRPQDRQFILSSKKLLLSDSGFYLCAWSVGNTEAFFGQGTRLTVV.

This sequence joins TRBV28 and TRBJ2-7, with 7 bases that match TRBD1. The CDR3 length is 14 residues. Unmatched junction bases numbered 7, after V lost 6 bases and J lost 2 bases. Germline CDR1 reads MDHEN; CDR2 reads SYDVKM. CDR3 protein: CASSPRDRPYEQYF. CDR3 DNA: TGTGCCAGCAGCCCCCGGGACAGACCCTACGAGCAGTACTTC.

This sequence joins TRBV6-2 or TRBV6-3 and TRBJ2-5; 16 nucleotides line up with TRBD2. The CDR3 runs 18 residues. Germline V gene data show CDR1 as MNHEY and CDR2 as SVGEGT. After removal of 5 bases from V and 5 bases from J, the junction contained 11 bases not matched to a gene. CDR3 sequence (DNA): TGTGCCAGCAGTCTCCTAGGGACTAGCGGGAGGGCCACGGAGACCCAGTACTTC. It encodes CASSLLGTSGRATETQYF.

V usage is TRBV4-2 and J usage is TRBJ2-7, with D possibly being TRBD2 (5 bases). This CDR3 has 13 residues. Germline values: CDR1 LGHNA, CDR2 YNFKEQ. The V and J ends lost 4 bases and 5 bases respectively, with 12 bases between them. This chain's CDR3 is CASSPLLGDEQYF. The CDR3 bases are TGTGCCAGCAGCCCACTTTTGGGAGACGAGCAGTACTTC.